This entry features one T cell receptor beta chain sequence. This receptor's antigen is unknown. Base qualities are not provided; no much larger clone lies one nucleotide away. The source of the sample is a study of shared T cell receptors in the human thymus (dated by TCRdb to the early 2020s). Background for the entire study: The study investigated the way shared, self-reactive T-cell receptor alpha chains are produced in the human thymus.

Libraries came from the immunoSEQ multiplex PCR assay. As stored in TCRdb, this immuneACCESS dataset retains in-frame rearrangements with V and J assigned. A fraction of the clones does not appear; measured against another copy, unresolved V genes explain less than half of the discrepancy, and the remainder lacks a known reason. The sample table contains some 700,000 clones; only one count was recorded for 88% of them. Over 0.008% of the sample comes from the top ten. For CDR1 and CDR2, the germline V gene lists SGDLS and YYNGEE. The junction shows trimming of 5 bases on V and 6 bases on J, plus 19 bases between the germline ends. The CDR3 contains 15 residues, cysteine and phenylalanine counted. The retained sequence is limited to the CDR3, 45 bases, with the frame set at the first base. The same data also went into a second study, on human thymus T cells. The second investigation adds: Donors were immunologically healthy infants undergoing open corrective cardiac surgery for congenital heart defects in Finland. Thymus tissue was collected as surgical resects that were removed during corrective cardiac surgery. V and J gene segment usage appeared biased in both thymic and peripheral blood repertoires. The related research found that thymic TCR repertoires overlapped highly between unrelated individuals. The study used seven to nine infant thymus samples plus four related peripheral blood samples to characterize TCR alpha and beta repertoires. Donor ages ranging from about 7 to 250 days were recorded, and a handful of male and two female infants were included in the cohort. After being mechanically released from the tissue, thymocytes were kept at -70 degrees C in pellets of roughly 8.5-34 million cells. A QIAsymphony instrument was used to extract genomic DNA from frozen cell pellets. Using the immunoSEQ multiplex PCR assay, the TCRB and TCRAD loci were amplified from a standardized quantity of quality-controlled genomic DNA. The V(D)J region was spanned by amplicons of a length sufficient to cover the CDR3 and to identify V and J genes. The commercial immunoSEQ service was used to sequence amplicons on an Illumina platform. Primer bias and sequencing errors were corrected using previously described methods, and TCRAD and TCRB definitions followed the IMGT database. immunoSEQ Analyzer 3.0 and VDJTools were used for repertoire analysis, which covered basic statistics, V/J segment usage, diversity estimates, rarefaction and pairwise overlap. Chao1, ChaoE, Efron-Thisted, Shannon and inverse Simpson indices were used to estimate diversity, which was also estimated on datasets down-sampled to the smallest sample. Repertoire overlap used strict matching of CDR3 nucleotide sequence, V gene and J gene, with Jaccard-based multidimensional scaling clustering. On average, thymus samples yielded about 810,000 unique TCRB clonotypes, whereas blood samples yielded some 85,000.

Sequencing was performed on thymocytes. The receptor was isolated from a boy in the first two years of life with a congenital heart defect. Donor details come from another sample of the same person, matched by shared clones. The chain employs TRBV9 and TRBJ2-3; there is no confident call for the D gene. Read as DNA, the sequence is TGTGCCAGCAGAATAGTCGAGTTTAATCGTGATACGCAGTATTTT. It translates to CASRIVEFNRDTQYF.